These 25 T cell receptor beta chains share one sample of origin, sequenced in a study of human thymus T cells. Profiled with immunoSEQ multiplex PCR; TCRdb holds only in-frame clones, not every one. The sample carries approximately 71,000 clones, roughly 94% recorded once. It was from resections taken during corrective heart surgery that the thymus tissue came. Material: thymus tissue. These receptors came from a girl in the first two years of life with a congenital heart defect but otherwise immunologically healthy.

The chain is built from TRBV4-3 and TRBJ1-2, with D possibly matching TRBD1 (6 bases). The CDR3 is 15 residues long. Trimming took 0 bases from V and 8 from J, leaving 16 bases between them. CDR1 is LGHNA and CDR2 is YSLEER in the germline V gene. The CDR3 nucleotides read TGCGCCAGCAGCCAAGAGAAAGGGGGTTTTTGGGGCTACACCTTC. Translating it yields CASSQEKGGFWGYTF.

The chain uses TRBV29-1 and TRBJ1-2; 10 bases fit TRBD1. This CDR3 spans 13 amino acids. Unmatched junction bases numbered 6, after V lost 6 bases and J lost 5 bases. Germline loops: CDR1 SQVTM, CDR2 ANQGSEA. CDR3 nucleotide sequence: TGCAGCGTGAGACAGGGGGCGGCATATGGCTACACCTTC. Protein: CSVRQGAAYGYTF.

The rearrangement uses TRBV28 and TRBJ1-1; no clear D. V gave up 5 bases and J gave up 1 base, with 11 bases separating them. Germline assignment: CDR1 MDHEN and CDR2 SYDVKM. The CDR3 extends over 14 amino acids. The CDR3 DNA reads TGTGCCAGCAGTCCGCCAGGAAGGAACACTGAAGCTTTCTTT. It specifies CASSPPGRNTEAFF.

The chain is built from TRBV6-1 and TRBJ2-7; D remains unclear. This CDR3 region has 10 residues. CDR1 MNHNS and CDR2 SASEGT come from the germline V gene. The germline V and J ends were trimmed by 6 bases and 5 bases, with 5 bases remaining between them. CDR3 bases: TGTGCCAGCAGCCGGAACGAGCAGTACTTC. Protein product: CASSRNEQYF.

This clone was recorded once. The chain is built from TRBV27 and TRBJ1-1, with 10 positions matching TRBD1. This CDR3 is 23 amino acids long. Germline V gene lookup returns CDR1 MNHEY and CDR2 SMNVEV (reference sequence). The ends lost 3 bases at V and 0 bases at J; junction bases unmatched: 25. The CDR3 nucleotides read TGTGCCAGCAGTTTCTCGCCCGCCCCGGGACAGGGGTCCGGAGGGGACATGAACACTGAAGCTTTCTTT. Amino acids: CASSFSPAPGQGSGGDMNTEAFF.

This clone came up once. The chain links TRBV19 to TRBJ2-1; D might be TRBD2 (5 bases). Germline CDR1 LNHDA, CDR2 SQIVND (reference sequence). The CDR3 extends over 14 amino acids. V lost 7 bases, J lost 5 bases, and 15 bases lay in between. The CDR3 loop reads CASIAGGPDNEQFF. CDR3 nucleotide sequence: TGTGCCAGTATAGCTGGCGGGCCCGACAATGAGCAGTTCTTC.

The J gene is TRBJ1-1, the V gene TRBV9; D is undetermined. The germline CDR1 and CDR2 sequences are SGDLS and YYNGEE. The length of the CDR3 is 16 residues. V was clipped by 0 bases and J by 1 base, with 13 bases between them. CDR3 in amino acids: CASSVDTQTPNTEAFF. DNA of the CDR3: TGTGCCAGCAGCGTAGATACCCAGACACCGAACACTGAAGCTTTCTTT.

The CDR3 sequence: CASSYRDREGVETQYF. The CDR3 DNA follows: TGTGCCAGCAGTTACCGGGACAGGGAAGGAGTAGAGACCCAGTACTTC. The chain carries TRBV6-5 and TRBJ2-5; 9 nucleotides line up with TRBD1. Germline V CDR1 and CDR2: MNHEY, SVGAGI. The junction had 8 bases not matched to a gene; V was cut back by 2 bases and J by 4 bases. This CDR3 has 16 residues.

This sequence joins TRBV12-5 and TRBJ1-2, with D possibly being TRBD1 (5 bases). This CDR3 contains 13 residues. Trimming removed 7 bases at V and 3 bases at J, with 12 bases between. Germline CDR1 is LGHNT and CDR2 is FRNRAP. The CDR3 sequence: CASVQTAYYGYTF. The CDR3 DNA reads TGTGCTAGTGTCCAGACAGCTTACTATGGCTACACCTTC.

This chain connects TRBV29-1 to TRBJ2-5, with D maybe TRBD2 (7 bases). The V end was cut by 4 bases, the J end by 5 bases, with 11 bases between. The CDR3 covers 12 residues. CDR1 SQVTM and CDR2 ANQGSEA come from the germline V gene. CDR3 sequence (DNA): TGCAGCGTTGCGGGGGGCGGTGAGACCCAGTACTTC. This encodes CSVAGGGETQYF.

This chain connects TRBV6-1 to TRBJ1-5; D is perhaps TRBD1 (6 bases). The CDR3 totals 14 residues. The germline V and J ends were trimmed by 7 bases and 8 bases, with 18 bases remaining between them. Germline V CDR1 and CDR2: MNHNS, SASEGT. The CDR3 spells CASTGGQGGKPQHF. The CDR3 nucleotides are TGTGCCAGCACTGGGGGCCAGGGCGGGAAGCCCCAGCATTTT.

The rearrangement joins TRBV25-1 to TRBJ2-7; D not resolved. The CDR3 runs to 13 residues. Germline CDR1 MGHDK, CDR2 SYGVNS. V dropped 4 bases and J dropped 1 base, with 8 bases sitting between them. CDR3 DNA sequence: TGTGCCAGCAGTGTCCTGCTATCCTACGAGCAGTACTTC. Protein: CASSVLLSYEQYF.

V and J are TRBV14 and TRBJ2-2; perhaps TRBD2 as D (6 bases). Germline V gene data show CDR1 as SGHDN and CDR2 as FVKESK. V lost 3 bases and J lost 4, with 15 bases in between. The CDR3 contains 16 residues. The CDR3 here is CASSQNTGDPTGELFF. DNA for the CDR3: TGTGCCAGCAGCCAGAACACGGGAGACCCCACCGGGGAGCTGTTTTTT.

This chain links TRBV4-1 with TRBJ2-7; perhaps TRBD2 as D (5 bases). Germline V gene data show CDR1 as MGHRA and CDR2 as YSYEKL. This CDR3 is built from 16 residues. Trimming removed 0 bases at V and 0 bases at J, with 12 bases between. The CDR3 DNA follows: TGCGCCAGCAGCCAAGATCGTCTAGCTAGCTCCTACGAGCAGTACTTC. This codes for CASSQDRLASSYEQYF.

The chain uses TRBV7-9 and TRBJ2-7; 7 bases fit TRBD1. The CDR3 extends over 14 amino acids. Germline assignment: CDR1 SEHNR and CDR2 FQNEAQ (reference sequence). Trimming took 4 bases from V and 6 from J; bases not matched to a gene: 9. The DNA of the CDR3 is TGTGCCAGCAGCTCAACGGGACAGTTAAGCGAGCAGTACTTC. Encoded protein: CASSSTGQLSEQYF.

This chain uses TRBV14 with TRBJ2-7, with 12 bases aligning to TRBD2. The germline gives CDR1 SGHDN, CDR2 FVKESK. This CDR3 has 16 amino acids. Trimming removed 0 bases from V and 5 bases from J; junction bases left unmatched: 5. The CDR3 coding sequence is TGTGCCAGCAGCCAAGAACTAGCGGGAGGACCCCACGAGCAGTACTTC. Translation: CASSQELAGGPHEQYF.

The V call is TRBV6-1, the J call TRBJ1-5; a weak D match, TRBD1 (5 bases). Germline CDR1 reads MNHNS; CDR2 reads SASEGT. The CDR3 loop spans 17 amino acids. V was pared by 3 bases and J by 2 bases, with 17 bases between. CDR3 amino acids: CASSDRGPSSGNQPQHF. The DNA of the CDR3 is TGTGCCAGCAGTGATCGGGGACCATCCTCGGGCAATCAGCCCCAGCATTTT.

The chain uses TRBV4-3 and TRBJ1-2; possibly TRBD1 for D (5 bases). Trimming shortened V by 1 base and J by 8 bases, and 20 bases separated the two germline ends. Germline CDR1 reads LGHNA; CDR2 reads YSLEER. CDR3 length: 16 residues. For the CDR3, the DNA is TGCGCCAGCAGCCAAGGGGGGAACGGGGGAGGAACCGGCTACACCTTC. As protein: CASSQGGNGGGTGYTF.

The chain has TRBV5-5 and TRBJ2-7; D may be TRBD2 (6 bases). The V gene lost 4 bases and the J gene lost 0 bases, with 23 bases spanning the gap. Per germline, CDR1 SGHKS and CDR2 YYEKEE (reference sequence). The CDR3 spans 18 residues. DNA of the CDR3: TGTGCCAGCAGCCCCTTCGGGATAGCGGATTTCGACTCCTACGAGCAGTACTTC. This codes for CASSPFGIADFDSYEQYF.

The chain has TRBV10-3 and TRBJ2-3; TRBD2 aligns across 16 bases. With 7 bases clipped from V and 0 bases from J, the junction kept 13 bases outside the gene matches. This CDR3 has 20 amino acids. Germline lookup yields CDR1 ENHRY and CDR2 SYGVKD. The CDR3 sequence is CAITSTPGTSGRGSTDTQYF. The CDR3 coding sequence is TGTGCCATCACTTCCACCCCCGGGACTAGCGGGAGGGGAAGCACAGATACGCAGTATTTT.

The rearrangement uses TRBV5-1 and TRBJ2-5; 7 bases are shared with TRBD2. This CDR3 has 14 residues. Trimming at V came to 4 bases and at J to 5 bases, leaving 8 bases not matched to a gene. CDR1 SGHRS and CDR2 YFSETQ come from the germline V gene. The CDR3 region has the DNA TGCGCCAGCAGCGACTCGGGAGGAGGGGAGACCCAGTACTTC. Its protein is CASSDSGGGETQYF. The whole variable domain, remainder taken from reference TRBV5-1 and TRBJ2-5, is KAGVTQTPRYLIKTRGQQVTLSCSPISGHRSVSWYQQTPGQGLQFLFEYFSETQRNKGNFPGRFSGRQFSNSRSEMNVSTLELGDSALYLCASSDSGGGETQYFGPGTRLLVL.

The rearrangement joins TRBV14 to TRBJ2-1; TRBD2 aligns across 10 bases. The junction had 9 bases not matched to a gene; V was cut back by 0 bases and J by 7 bases. The CDR3 length is 17 residues. Germline V gives CDR1 SGHDN, CDR2 FVKESK. The CDR3 reads CASSQDPLAGDRNEQFF. The CDR3 DNA follows: TGTGCCAGCAGCCAAGATCCCCTAGCGGGGGATAGGAATGAGCAGTTCTTC.

The chain has TRBV25-1 and TRBJ2-7, with D uncertain. The germline gives CDR1 MGHDK, CDR2 SYGVNS. Trimming left V 4 bases short and J 5 bases short, with 15 bases between. The CDR3 length is 14 residues. The CDR3 nucleotides read TGTGCCAGCAGTGTAGGGCGTCAAACCGACGAGCAGTACTTC. This sequence encodes CASSVGRQTDEQYF.

The rearrangement links TRBV27 to TRBJ2-7; D is perhaps TRBD1 or TRBD2 (7 bases each). The ends were cut back, 6 bases at V and 1 base at J, with 22 bases in the middle. This CDR3 is 17 amino acids long. Germline lookup yields CDR1 MNHEY and CDR2 SMNVEV (reference sequence). The CDR3 DNA is TGTGCCAGCAGCAAGAAACATCACCAGGGGGGGTCCTACGAGCAGTACTTC. It codes for CASSKKHHQGGSYEQYF.

V is TRBV5-6 and J is TRBJ2-5; TRBD2 is a possible D gene (6 bases). Germline CDR1 and CDR2: SGHDT and YYEEEE. This CDR3 is 16 amino acids long. Trimming took 2 bases from V and 3 from J, leaving 17 bases between them. The CDR3 DNA reads TGTGCCAGCAGCTTAGGAGGGAGAGGCTATGAAGAGACCCAGTACTTC. The encoded protein is CASSLGGRGYEETQYF. The variable domain in full, with the rest retrieved from reference TRBV5-6 and TRBJ2-5, is DAGVTQSPTHLIKTRGQQVTLRCSPKSGHDTVSWYQQALGQGPQFIFQYYEEEERQRGNFPDRFSGHQFPNYSSELNVNALLLGDSALYLCASSLGGRGYEETQYFGPGTRLLVL.